This T cell receptor (beta chain) was recovered during a study of OX40 agonist ivuxolimab in advanced cancers. Clones were sequenced by immunoSEQ multiplex PCR, and TCRdb holds only the in-frame ones, with some missing. The table includes around 80,000 clones, 87% detected once. This CDR3 comprises 14 residues. V was cut by 3 bases and J by 5 bases, with 11 bases left in between. Germline V lookup: CDR1 GTSNPN, CDR2 SVGIG (reference sequence). Sample: CD4+ or CD8+ T cells sorted from blood, taken in a trial of the OX40 agonist ivuxolimab. This receptor was taken from an adult with an advanced solid tumor such as melanoma, head and neck, liver or kidney cancer. V usage is TRBV30 and J usage is TRBJ1-6, with D possibly being TRBD1 (6 bases). This CDR3 reads CAWSPGANNSPLHF. The CDR3 DNA sequence: TGTGCCTGGAGCCCAGGGGCTAATAATTCACCCCTCCACTTT.